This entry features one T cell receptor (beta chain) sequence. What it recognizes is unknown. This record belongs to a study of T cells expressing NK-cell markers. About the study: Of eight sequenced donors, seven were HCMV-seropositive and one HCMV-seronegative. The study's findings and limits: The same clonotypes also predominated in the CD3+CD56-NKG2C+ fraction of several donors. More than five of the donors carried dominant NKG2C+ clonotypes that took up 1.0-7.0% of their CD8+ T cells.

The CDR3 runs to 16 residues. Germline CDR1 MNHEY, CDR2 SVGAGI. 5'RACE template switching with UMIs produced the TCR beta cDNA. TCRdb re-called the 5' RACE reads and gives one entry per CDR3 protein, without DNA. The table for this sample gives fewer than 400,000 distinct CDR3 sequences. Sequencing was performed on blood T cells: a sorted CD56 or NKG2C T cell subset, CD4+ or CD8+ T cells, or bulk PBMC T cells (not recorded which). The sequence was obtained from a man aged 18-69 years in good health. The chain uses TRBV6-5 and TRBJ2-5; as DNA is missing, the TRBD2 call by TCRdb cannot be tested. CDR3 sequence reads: CASSYSKRYSQETQYF.